Below, 14 T cell receptor beta chains from the same sample are listed, as sequenced in a study of blood T cell repertoires in COVID-19. The table came from immunoSEQ multiplex PCR; TCRdb's copy has only in-frame clones and leaves some out. The profile shows about 230,000 clones, about nine tenths of them singletons. The sequencing input was peripheral blood. These receptors all stem from a middle-aged man with COVID-19, enrolled during active disease.

This clone has only one observation. V and J are TRBV29-1 and TRBJ2-2; 8 bases agree with TRBD1. The V gene's germline CDR1 is SQVTM and CDR2 ANQGSEA. The CDR3 has 14 residues. Trimming at V came to 5 bases and at J to 3 bases, leaving 5 bases not matched to a gene. The CDR3 DNA is TGCAGCGTTACCGGGACAGGATACACCGGGGAGCTGTTTTTT. Translated: CSVTGTGYTGELFF.

V usage is TRBV11-1 and J usage is TRBJ2-7; 8 bases agree with TRBD1. Per germline, CDR1 SGHAT and CDR2 FQDESV (reference sequence). V lost 5 bases to trimming and J lost 4 bases; unmatched junction nucleotides: 7. This CDR3 is 14 amino acids long. This CDR3 reads CASSIGDRNYEQYF. The CDR3 region has the DNA TGTGCCAGCAGCATAGGGGACAGGAATTACGAGCAGTACTTC.

This clone has only one observation. The chain combines TRBV11-3 with TRBJ2-7, with D maybe TRBD2 (5 bases). V was cut by 1 base and J by 2 bases, with 21 bases left in between. CDR1 is SGHNT and CDR2 is YENEEA in the germline V gene. The CDR3 consists of 18 residues. This chain's CDR3 is CASSLVMGWIWRTYEQYF. The CDR3 coding sequence is TGTGCCAGCAGCTTAGTCATGGGATGGATTTGGAGGACCTACGAGCAGTACTTC.

The chain recombines TRBV11-2 with TRBJ2-7; D possibly corresponds to TRBD1 (5 bases). Looked up from germline, CDR1 is SGHAT and CDR2 is FQNNGV. V was shortened by 1 base and J by 3 bases, with 13 bases between the two germline ends. CDR3 length: 15 amino acids. CDR3 DNA sequence: TGTGCCAGCAGCTTAGTGTTCAGGGCCGACTACGAGCAGTACTTC. Residues: CASSLVFRADYEQYF.

The chain uses TRBV11-2 and TRBJ2-7; 7 positions match TRBD2. Germline assignment: CDR1 SGHAT and CDR2 FQNNGV. The CDR3 has 15 residues. V shed 5 bases, J shed 6 bases, and the junction held 13 bases outside the gene matches. The CDR3 coding sequence is TGTGCCAGCAGCATTAGCGGGCCCAGTAGTAGCGAGCAGTACTTC. Its protein is CASSISGPSSSEQYF.

This chain connects TRBV3-1 (or the pseudogene TRBV3-2) to TRBJ2-2, with 9 bases lining up with TRBD2. CDR3 length: 20 amino acids. Looked up from germline, CDR1 is LGHDT and CDR2 is YNNKEL (reference sequence). The V segment lost 0 bases and the J segment 1 base; nucleotides outside the gene matches: 12. The CDR3 is CASSQDKAGGRSENTGELFF. CDR3 sequence (DNA): TGTGCCAGCAGCCAAGATAAGGCGGGGGGGCGGAGTGAGAACACCGGGGAGCTGTTTTTT.

This clone has a single count. This chain links TRBV7-9 with TRBJ2-1; 8 nucleotides agree with TRBD2. The germline V gene has CDR1 SEHNR and CDR2 FQNEAQ (reference sequence). The CDR3 consists of 15 residues. J gave up 7 bases and V 5 bases, and 10 bases lay outside the gene matches. CDR3 sequence reads: CASSESGGHLNEQFF. As DNA, the CDR3 is TGTGCCAGCAGCGAAAGCGGGGGCCATTTGAATGAGCAGTTCTTC.

V usage is TRBV10-1 and J usage is TRBJ2-5, with D maybe TRBD2 (5 bases). Trimming took off 3 bases at V and 4 bases at J, with 21 bases between the two ends. The germline CDR1 and CDR2 sequences are WNHNN and SYGVQD (reference sequence). The CDR3 is made up of 17 amino acids. CDR3 in amino acids: CASSDPILAILRETQYF. CDR3 nucleotide sequence: TGCGCCAGCAGTGACCCGATCCTAGCTATTCTTCGAGAGACCCAGTACTTC.

This clone has just one count. The J gene is TRBJ1-2, the V gene TRBV7-2, with TRBD1 matching 10 bases. In germline, CDR1 is SGHTA, CDR2 FQGNSA. V was pared by 4 bases and J by 3 bases, with 8 bases of the junction left unmatched. The CDR3 length is 16 residues. The CDR3 bases are TGTGCCAGCAGCTGGGACAGGGGTCTGAGGGACTATGGCTACACCTTC. This sequence encodes CASSWDRGLRDYGYTF.

The chain is built from TRBV14 and TRBJ2-7, with D possibly being TRBD1 (6 bases). Germline V CDR1 and CDR2: SGHDN, FVKESK. CDR3 length: 14 residues. Trimming removed 1 base from V and 3 bases from J, with 10 bases in between. CDR3 DNA: TGTGCCAGCAGCCAAGCTAACAGGGTCTACGAGCAGTACTTC. Protein sequence: CASSQANRVYEQYF.

V usage is TRBV18 and J usage is TRBJ2-2, with 14 bases lining up with TRBD2. The CDR3 runs to 18 residues. The ends lost 1 base at V and 7 bases at J; junction bases unmatched: 8. Germline V gives CDR1 KGHSH, CDR2 LQKENI. The CDR3, as DNA: TGTGCCAGCTCACCACGATCGGGACTAGCGGGAGTCGTCGGGGAGCTGTTTTTT. Translated, it gives CASSPRSGLAGVVGELFF. Supplemented by reference TRBV18 and TRBJ2-2, the full variable domain reads NAGVMQNPRHLVRRRGQEARLRCSPMKGHSHVYWYRQLPEEGLKFMVYLQKENIIDESGMPKERFSAEFPKEGPSILRIQQVVRGDSAAYFCASSPRSGLAGVVGELFFGEGSRLTVL.

This clone was picked up a small number of times. In DNA form, the CDR3 reads TGTGCCAGCAGTCTTGAACAGGGTAACACCATATATTTT. This encodes CASSLEQGNTIYF. The J gene is TRBJ1-3, the V gene TRBV2; D is perhaps TRBD1 (6 bases). Trimming left V 5 bases short and J 7 bases short, with 12 bases between. Looked up from germline, CDR1 is SNHLY and CDR2 is FYNNEI. This CDR3 spans 13 amino acids.

The rearrangement joins TRBV5-1 to TRBJ2-1, with TRBD2 matching over 10 bases. Germline values: CDR1 SGHRS, CDR2 YFSETQ. The length of the CDR3 is 15 residues. J lost 9 bases, V lost 7 bases, and 13 bases had no gene match. CDR3 residues: CASGPGTSEKGEQFF. For the CDR3, the DNA is TGCGCCAGCGGACCCGGGACTAGCGAGAAGGGTGAGCAGTTCTTC.

This chain joins TRBV3-1 (or the pseudogene TRBV3-2) and TRBJ2-7; 7 nucleotides align to TRBD1. The junction had 12 bases not matched to a gene; V was cut back by 4 bases and J by 3 bases. Germline CDR1 is LGHDT and CDR2 is YNNKEL (reference sequence). The CDR3 loop spans 16 amino acids. CDR3 region: CASSLYPGQSSYEQYF. In DNA, the CDR3 is TGTGCCAGCAGCCTGTATCCGGGACAGAGTAGCTACGAGCAGTACTTC.